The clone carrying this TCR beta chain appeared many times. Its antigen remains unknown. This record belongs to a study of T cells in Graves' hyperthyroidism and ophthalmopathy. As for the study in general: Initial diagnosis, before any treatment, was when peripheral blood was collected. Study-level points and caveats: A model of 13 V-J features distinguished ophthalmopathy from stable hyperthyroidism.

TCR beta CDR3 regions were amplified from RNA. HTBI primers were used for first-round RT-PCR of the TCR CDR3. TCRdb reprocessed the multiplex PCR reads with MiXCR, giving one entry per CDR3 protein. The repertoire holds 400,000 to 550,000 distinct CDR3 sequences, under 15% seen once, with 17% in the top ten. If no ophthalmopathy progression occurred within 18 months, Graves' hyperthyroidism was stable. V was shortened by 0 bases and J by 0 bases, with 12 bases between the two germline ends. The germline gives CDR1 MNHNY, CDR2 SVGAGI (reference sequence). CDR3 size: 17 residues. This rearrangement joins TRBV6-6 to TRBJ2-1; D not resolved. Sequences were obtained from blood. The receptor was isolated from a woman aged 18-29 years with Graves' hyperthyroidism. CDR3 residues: CASSYSIAVSSYNEQFF. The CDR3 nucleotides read TGTGCCAGCAGTTACTCGATTGCGGTGAGCTCCTACAATGAGCAGTTCTTC.